The following is a T cell receptor beta chain sequence with its context. The entry originates in a study of blood T cell repertoires in COVID-19. Study-level background: Samples representing acute and convalescent COVID-19 were sourced from the United States, Italy and Spain. The cDNA or gDNA used as material had been derived from T cells, B-cell-depleted T cells, or PBMCs.

Per the study methods: Reference gene primer amplification gave estimated nucleated cell counts. The repertoire was sequenced with immunoSEQ multiplex PCR; TCRdb's copy has only in-frame clones and lacks some. V and J calls and clone size are given by that table; D and trimming were obtained from the DNA. The profile covers approximately 190,000 clones, with around four fifths appearing a single time and around 6.1% taken by the ten largest. This TCR came from a woman aged 40 to 50 with acute or convalescent COVID-19. The sample consisted of peripheral blood.

CDR3 bases: TGTGCCAGCAGCACCAGGGCCCGGCGGGAGAACACCGGGGAGCTGTTTTTT. Translation: CASSTRARRENTGELFF. The rearrangement links TRBV7-8 to TRBJ2-2, with D maybe TRBD2 (6 bases). The germline V and J ends were trimmed by 5 bases and 1 base, with 17 bases remaining between them. CDR1 SGHVS and CDR2 FQNEAQ come from the germline V gene. This CDR3 is built from 17 residues.